These 30 T cell receptor beta chains were sequenced from one sample in a study of Tregs in tolerant kidney transplant recipients. Related graft donors supplied nonmyeloablative bone marrow transplants, and mixed chimerism was transient. The table came from immunoSEQ multiplex PCR; TCRdb's copy has only in-frame clones and leaves some out. In the table there are tens of thousands of clones, roughly 93% of which are singletons. Sequencing was performed on CD4+ T cells from blood (PBMCs), taken 12 months after the transplant. The receptors stem from a human patient who received a combined kidney and bone marrow transplant. Some of the T cells may derive from the graft donor.

This clone has a single count. This chain links TRBV9 with TRBJ2-7, with D perhaps matching TRBD2 (6 bases). V was cut by 3 bases and J by 1 base, with 20 bases left in between. The CDR3 totals 17 residues. Germline V gene sequence: CDR1 SGDLS, CDR2 YYNGEE. CDR3 protein: CASSEGPLATISYEQYF. The CDR3 bases are TGTGCCAGCAGCGAGGGACCTCTAGCGACCATATCCTACGAGCAGTACTTC. Full variable domain (rest looked up from reference TRBV9 and TRBJ2-7): DSGVTQTPKHLITATGQRVTLRCSPRSGDLSVYWYQQSLDQGLQFLIQYYNGEERAKGNILERFSAQQFPDLHSELNLSSLELGDSALYFCASSEGPLATISYEQYFGPGTRLTVT.

This clone occurred once. The genes are TRBV28 and TRBJ1-1; D ambiguous. V was clipped by 5 bases and J by 5 bases, with 12 bases between them. Germline V gene lookup returns CDR1 MDHEN and CDR2 SYDVKM. This CDR3 spans 13 amino acids. The CDR3 region has the DNA TGTGCCAGCAGTCAGGTCCGTGGGACTGAAGCTTTCTTT. It is translated as CASSQVRGTEAFF.

V usage is TRBV2 and J usage is TRBJ2-5; TRBD1 aligns across 10 bases. The DNA end is a closer match to TRBJ2-7, so the J assignment may be wrong. CDR3 size: 16 residues. CDR1 and CDR2 from the germline V gene are SNHLY and FYNNEI. The CDR3 sequence is CASRKTGTGASYEQYF. CDR3 nucleotide sequence: TGTGCCAGCAGGAAAACCGGGACAGGGGCCTCCTACGAGCAGTACTTC.

The chain joins TRBV2 to TRBJ1-2; 9 bases fit TRBD1. With 8 bases clipped from V and 3 bases from J, the junction kept 4 bases outside the gene matches. From germline, CDR1 is SNHLY and CDR2 FYNNEI. This CDR3 is 13 amino acids long. CDR3 nucleotides: TGTGCCAGCTCCCGGGACAGGGACTATGGCTACACCTTC. Translated, it gives CASSRDRDYGYTF.

CDR3 bases: TGTGCCAGCAGTGAATACGGGACACTGCATCAGCCCCAGCATTTT. This gives the protein CASSEYGTLHQPQHF. This rearrangement joins TRBV6-1 to TRBJ1-5; maybe TRBD1 (6 bases). V was trimmed by 2 bases and J by 5 bases, leaving 13 bases between them. The germline V gene encodes CDR1 MNHNS and CDR2 SASEGT. CDR3 size: 15 residues.

The chain joins TRBV14 to TRBJ1-2, with D hard to call. Germline V gene sequence: CDR1 SGHDN, CDR2 FVKESK. The CDR3 is 13 amino acids. V was pared by 1 base and J by 4 bases, with 7 bases between. The CDR3 DNA sequence: TGTGCCAGCAGCCAAGGGGCACCCTATGGCTACACCTTC. This translates into CASSQGAPYGYTF.

This chain uses TRBV30 with TRBJ2-7; maybe TRBD2 (6 bases). From germline, CDR1 is GTSNPN and CDR2 SVGIG (reference sequence). CDR3 length: 15 amino acids. The CDR3 loop reads CAYAGTQRRAYEQYF. CDR3 DNA: TGTGCTTACGCCGGGACCCAAAGGAGGGCCTACGAGCAGTACTTC. Using reference TRBV30 and TRBJ2-7 for the parts outside the CDR3, the full variable domain is SQTIHQWPATLVQPVGSPLSLECTVEGTSNPNLYWYRQAAGRGLQLLFYSVGIGQISSEVPQNLSASRPQDRQFILSSKKLLLSDSGFYLCAYAGTQRRAYEQYFGPGTRLTVT.

The chain recombines TRBV5-1 with TRBJ2-1, with 7 bases that match TRBD2. The CDR3 extends over 16 amino acids. The J segment lost 3 bases and the V segment lost 3 bases, leaving 9 bases of the junction unmatched. CDR1 is SGHRS and CDR2 is YFSETQ in the germline V gene. CDR3: CASSSQTSEHYNEQFF. CDR3 DNA: TGCGCCAGCAGCTCCCAAACTAGCGAACACTACAATGAGCAGTTCTTC.

This sequence joins TRBV4-2 and TRBJ2-5; D possibly corresponds to TRBD2 (6 bases). The better agreement between TRBJ2-7 and the DNA end casts doubt on the J call. The CDR3 contains 14 residues. Germline CDR1 and CDR2: LGHNA and YNFKEQ. CDR3 in amino acids: CASSQPGLPHEQYF. The CDR3 bases are TGTGCCAGCAGCCAACCGGGACTTCCCCACGAGCAGTACTTC.

The CDR3 region is CASSPNSLTYEQYF. The CDR3 bases are TGCGCCAGCAGCCCTAACAGCCTTACCTACGAGCAGTACTTC. The chain combines TRBV5-1 with TRBJ2-7; D not certain. Germline values: CDR1 SGHRS, CDR2 YFSETQ. The CDR3 runs to 14 residues. Trimming cost V 4 bases and J 2 bases, with 13 bases left between them.

The chain joins TRBV7-6 to TRBJ2-5, with 11 bases fitting TRBD2. This CDR3 is built from 16 residues. In germline, CDR1 is SGHVS, CDR2 FNYEAQ. The J segment lost 3 bases and the V segment lost 3 bases, leaving 6 bases of the junction unmatched. This CDR3 is CASSLASTSGEETQYF. The CDR3 nucleotides read TGTGCCAGCAGCTTGGCGTCGACTAGCGGGGAAGAGACCCAGTACTTC.

The chain links TRBV7-3 to TRBJ2-2; 11 bases are shared with TRBD2. The CDR3 is made up of 17 amino acids. Germline V lookup: CDR1 SGHTA, CDR2 FQGTGA. V dropped 5 bases and J dropped 6; count of bases not matched to a gene: 11. The CDR3 sequence: CASSLGELAGAPGELFF. The CDR3 DNA reads as TGTGCCAGCAGCCTAGGCGAACTAGCGGGAGCCCCCGGGGAGCTGTTTTTT.

The chain links TRBV9 to TRBJ2-7, with D possibly matching TRBD2 (6 bases). The germline V gene encodes CDR1 SGDLS and CDR2 YYNGEE. With 0 bases removed from V and 3 bases from J, the gap between germline ends came to 10 bases. This CDR3 comprises 14 residues. CDR3 nucleotide sequence: TGTGCCAGCAGCGTAGGACTAGTGGGCTACGAGCAGTACTTC. It yields the protein CASSVGLVGYEQYF.

CDR3 amino acids: CASSRGIGEAFF. For the CDR3, the DNA is TGTGCCAGCAGCCGAGGGATCGGCGAAGCTTTCTTT. The V call is TRBV6-5, the J call TRBJ1-1; no definite D call. V lost 6 bases and J 8 bases, leaving 13 bases between the germline ends. This CDR3 comprises 12 residues. The germline V gene encodes CDR1 MNHEY and CDR2 SVGAGI.

The chain joins TRBV4-1 to TRBJ2-1, with 9 bases aligning to TRBD2. The CDR3 sequence is 18 residues long. From germline, CDR1 is MGHRA and CDR2 YSYEKL. The ends lost 3 bases at V and 6 bases at J; junction bases unmatched: 15. This CDR3 reads CASSHPRNRGRAPNEQFF. CDR3 DNA sequence: TGCGCCAGCAGCCACCCCCGCAACCGCGGGAGGGCCCCCAATGAGCAGTTCTTC.

The chain employs TRBV7-9 and TRBJ2-3; 8 bases match TRBD2. CDR1 is SEHNR, CDR2 FQNEAQ, per germline (reference sequence). The CDR3 is 15 residues long. V dropped 5 bases and J dropped 2; count of bases not matched to a gene: 6. The CDR3 reads CASSARGADTDTQYF. Written as DNA, the CDR3 is TGTGCCAGCAGCGCGCGGGGGGCGGACACAGATACGCAGTATTTT.

The J gene is TRBJ2-1, the V gene TRBV19; 10 bases agree with TRBD2. Germline CDR1 LNHDA, CDR2 SQIVND (reference sequence). CDR3 length: 16 amino acids. Trimming took 1 base from V and 8 from J; bases not matched to a gene: 8. The CDR3 nucleotides are TGTGCCAGTAGTATAGGGCCTAGCGGGAGTGTAGATGAGCAGTTCTTC. Its translation is CASSIGPSGSVDEQFF.

The genes are TRBV25-1 and TRBJ1-6, with D maybe TRBD1 (5 bases). The CDR3 sequence is 15 residues long. V was pared by 8 bases and J by 6 bases, with 17 bases between. Germline V gene lookup returns CDR1 MGHDK and CDR2 SYGVNS. The CDR3 coding sequence is TGTGCCAGCTCACGGGGGGGAATCGGTAATTCACCCCTCCACTTT. Protein sequence: CASSRGGIGNSPLHF.

This chain uses TRBV6-1 with TRBJ2-1, with D maybe TRBD2 (5 bases). The CDR3 has 13 residues. Trimming left V 6 bases short and J 3 bases short, with 9 bases between. Germline V lookup: CDR1 MNHNS, CDR2 SASEGT. CDR3 coding DNA: TGTGCCAGCAGGGAGGCGGGCTACAATGAGCAGTTCTTC. It yields the protein CASREAGYNEQFF.

The chain joins TRBV7-6 to TRBJ2-3; D not certain. The V gene lost 0 bases and the J gene lost 7 bases, with 11 bases spanning the gap. Germline V gene sequence: CDR1 SGHVS, CDR2 FNYEAQ. The length of the CDR3 is 14 residues. The CDR3 DNA sequence: TGTGCCAGCAGCTTAGCCCGTGGCGGAAATACGCAGTATTTT. This encodes CASSLARGGNTQYF. Supplemented by reference TRBV7-6 and TRBJ2-3, the full variable domain reads GAGVSQSPRYKVTKRGQDVALRCDPISGHVSLYWYRQALGQGPEFLTYFNYEAQQDKSGLPNDRFSAERPEGSISTLTIQRTEQRDSAMYRCASSLARGGNTQYFGPGTRLTVL.

This chain uses TRBV7-9 with TRBJ2-3; 9 nucleotides agree with TRBD2. With V trimmed by 5 bases and J by 3 bases, 15 bases remained unmatched. The CDR3 consists of 18 residues. Per the germline V gene, CDR1 is SEHNR and CDR2 is FQNEAQ (reference sequence). Here the CDR3 DNA reads TGTGCCAGCAGCAGTCTAGCGGGATCCCTCCTGTCGACAGATACGCAGTATTTT. Translation: CASSSLAGSLLSTDTQYF.

This sequence joins TRBV5-1 and TRBJ2-3, with 9 bases that match TRBD2. J was trimmed by 7 bases and V by 0 bases; bases with no gene match: 18. Per germline, CDR1 SGHRS and CDR2 YFSETQ. This CDR3 comprises 19 residues. The CDR3 DNA sequence: TGCGCCAGCAGCTTGGGTCTGGACAGAACGGCTAGCGGGGTTTATACGCAGTATTTT. It codes for CASSLGLDRTASGVYTQYF.

The chain employs TRBV6-5 and TRBJ2-7; 14 bases map to TRBD2. V trimming: 5 bases; J trimming: 4 bases; junction bases outside the gene matches: 4. Germline CDR1 is MNHEY and CDR2 is SVGAGI. The CDR3 spans 15 residues. CDR3 residues: CASSTRTSGGYEQYF. The CDR3 region has the DNA TGTGCCAGCAGTACTCGGACTAGCGGGGGGTACGAGCAGTACTTC.

The V call is TRBV11-2, the J call TRBJ2-5; D is possibly TRBD1 (5 bases). The germline V gene has CDR1 SGHAT and CDR2 FQNNGV. The CDR3 length is 15 residues. The germline V and J ends were trimmed by 0 bases and 0 bases, with 8 bases remaining between them. This chain's CDR3 is CASSLDSGYQETQYF. In DNA form, the CDR3 reads TGTGCCAGCAGCTTAGATTCAGGGTACCAAGAGACCCAGTACTTC.

As for this clone: A junction end diverges from the germline sequence, so it may reflect a read error. The rearrangement joins TRBV7-2 to TRBJ2-2; 13 positions match TRBD2. The CDR3 has 19 residues. CDR1 SGHTA and CDR2 FQGNSA come from the germline V gene. The CDR3, as DNA: TGTGCCAGCACCTTATTTCCCCTTACTAGCGGGGGGGGAACCGGGGAGCTGTTTTTT. Protein sequence: CASTLFPLTSGGGTGELFF.

The rearrangement joins TRBV2 to TRBJ2-4, with D possibly matching TRBD2 (5 bases). Trimming removed 7 bases from V and 5 bases from J, with 12 bases in between. The length of the CDR3 is 13 residues. Germline V gene lookup returns CDR1 SNHLY and CDR2 FYNNEI. The CDR3 DNA is TGTGCCAGCACCATCCTAGCAGAAAACATTCAGTACTTC. Encoded protein: CASTILAENIQYF.

A single count supports this clone. This rearrangement joins TRBV30 to TRBJ1-1; TRBD1 agrees at 11 bases. The V and J ends lost 6 bases and 4 bases, in that order; junction bases with no gene match: 10. Per the germline V gene, CDR1 is GTSNPN and CDR2 is SVGIG (reference sequence). The CDR3 sequence is 15 residues long. The CDR3 is CACRTGGEFGTEAFF. The DNA for the CDR3 is TGTGCCTGCCGGACAGGGGGCGAGTTCGGCACTGAAGCTTTCTTT.

This clone was detected only once. The chain links TRBV27 to TRBJ2-1; a weak D match, TRBD2 (6 bases). This CDR3 spans 18 amino acids. Between the trimmed V and J ends, which lost 2 bases and 0 bases, there was a span of 17 bases. Germline loops: CDR1 MNHEY, CDR2 SMNVEV (reference sequence). CDR3 sequence reads: CASSLRAGPPSSYNEQFF. In nucleotides, the CDR3 is TGTGCCAGCAGTTTACGGGCGGGGCCTCCCAGCTCCTACAATGAGCAGTTCTTC.

This clone came up a few times. Here the CDR3 reads CASTSGLREAFF. The CDR3 coding sequence is TGTGCCAGTACCTCAGGGTTGCGTGAAGCTTTCTTT. The rearrangement joins TRBV19 to TRBJ1-1; D is possibly TRBD1 (5 bases). The CDR3 consists of 12 residues. Germline CDR1 is LNHDA and CDR2 is SQIVND (reference sequence). V was shortened by 7 bases and J by 7 bases, with 13 bases between the two germline ends.

The CDR3 reads CASSGTGGYGYTF. CDR3 in DNA: TGTGCCAGCAGTGGGACAGGGGGCTATGGCTACACCTTC. The rearrangement joins TRBV6-4 to TRBJ1-2; 10 bases agree with TRBD1. Trimming cost V 4 bases and J 4 bases; bases outside gene matches: 0. Germline V gene data show CDR1 as MRHNA and CDR2 as SNTAGT. The CDR3 covers 13 residues.